The clone carrying this T cell receptor (beta chain) was counted between two and nine times. Investigators divided CD4+ cells into CD45RA+ naive and CD45RA-negative memory subsets. This sample stems from a study of shared clonotypes between healthy human individuals. The CDR3 runs 14 residues. Trimming left V 6 bases short and J 1 base short, with 12 bases between. Germline V gene data show CDR1 as SEHNR and CDR2 as FQNEAQ (reference sequence). Here immunoSEQ multiplex PCR was the method, and the copy in TCRdb shows in-frame clones only, minus some. The sample has over 950,000 clones, approximately 77% seen once.

The sequencing sample was made of memory CD4+ T cells from PBMCs. Subset: CD45RA-negative fraction. The source of this sequence is a man aged 18 to 30 in good health. Some clones in this sample may be carry-over from other donors' samples. The chain joins TRBV7-9 to TRBJ1-1; TRBD1 is a possible D gene (6 bases). CDR3 nucleotide sequence: TGTGCCAGCAGTCCTACGGGACAGAACACTGAAGCTTTCTTT. It yields the protein CASSPTGQNTEAFF. The full variable domain, in which reference TRBV7-9 and TRBJ1-1 provide the parts outside the CDR3, is DTGVSQNPRHKITKRGQNVTFRCDPISEHNRLYWYRQTLGQGPEFLTYFQNEAQLEKSRLLSDRFSAERPKGSFSTLEIQRTEQGDSAMYLCASSPTGQNTEAFFGQGTRLTVV.